This paragraph reports one TCR beta chain. Trimming took 5 bases from V and 8 from J, leaving 12 bases between them. CDR1 DFQATT and CDR2 SNEGSKA come from the germline V gene (reference sequence). The CDR3 totals 11 residues. These data are taken from a study of blood T cell repertoires in COVID-19. On the study more broadly: Samples came from the United States, Italy and Spain, spanning acute and convalescent COVID-19. Nucleic acid was either cDNA or gDNA, and it came from T cells, B-cell-depleted T cells, or PBMCs.

The authors' processing: Cell counts per sample came from amplifying reference gene primers. Measured with immunoSEQ multiplex PCR; TCRdb has only the in-frame clones, and not every one. V and J calls and clone size follow that table, whereas D and trimming were derived from the DNA. The data contain 350,000 to 450,000 clones, 85% of them seen just once; the ten biggest clones take up 3.6%. This clonotype was sampled from a woman aged 18-30 years with acute or convalescent COVID-19. Sample: peripheral blood. The chain is built from TRBV20-1 and TRBJ1-2; D remains unclear. The CDR3 is CSAPQERGYTF. The DNA for the CDR3 is TGCAGTGCTCCCCAAGAGAGGGGCTACACCTTC.